These 31 T cell receptor beta chains came from one sample sequenced in a study of blood T cell repertoires in COVID-19. Generated by immunoSEQ multiplex PCR, the TCRdb table keeps only in-frame clones and is missing some. The profile shows 200,000 to 250,000 clones, about 87% of them singletons. The material sequenced was PBMCs or T cells enriched from blood (not recorded which). These TCRs come from a middle-aged man who had been exposed to COVID-19.

The chain carries TRBV10-3 and TRBJ1-2; no definite D call. The V gene lost 6 bases and the J gene lost 3 bases, with 11 bases spanning the gap. CDR1 is ENHRY, CDR2 SYGVKD, per germline. This CDR3 has 13 residues. The CDR3 nucleotides read TGTGCCATCAGGTACATGAGGGACTATGGCTACACCTTC. The encoded protein is CAIRYMRDYGYTF.

The V call is TRBV7-2, the J call TRBJ1-6; D gene ambiguous. V was shortened by 2 bases and J by 7 bases, with 12 bases between the two germline ends. The CDR3 contains 15 residues. Germline CDR1 SGHTA, CDR2 FQGNSA. The CDR3 is CASSLSPTSNSPLHF. In nucleotides, the CDR3 is TGTGCCAGCAGCTTATCCCCCACTTCCAATTCACCCCTCCACTTT.

The rearrangement joins TRBV19 to TRBJ1-1; tentatively, D is TRBD1 (6 bases). This CDR3 contains 12 residues. V lost 6 bases and J lost 5, with 10 bases in between. From germline, CDR1 is LNHDA and CDR2 SQIVND (reference sequence). CDR3 region: CASRGARTEAFF. CDR3 nucleotide sequence: TGTGCCAGTAGGGGGGCTCGGACTGAAGCTTTCTTT.

The chain joins TRBV27 to TRBJ2-3, with 7 bases fitting TRBD2. Germline V gene data show CDR1 as MNHEY and CDR2 as SMNVEV (reference sequence). V lost 2 bases and J lost 3; bases outside the gene matches: 2. The CDR3 covers 14 residues. The CDR3 region has the DNA TGTGCCAGCAGTTTAAATAGCGGGACAGATACGCAGTATTTT. This translates into CASSLNSGTDTQYF.

V usage is TRBV10-2 and J usage is TRBJ2-1, with D perhaps matching TRBD2 (6 bases). V was clipped by 2 bases and J by 5 bases, with 7 bases between them. The CDR3 runs 13 residues. CDR1 and CDR2 from the germline V gene are WSHSY and SAAADI. DNA of the CDR3: TGCGCCAGCAGTGAGCGGGAGAACAATGAGCAGTTCTTC. Encoded protein: CASSERENNEQFF.

This clone has a handful of counts. The chain links TRBV6-5 to TRBJ1-2, with a possible D match to TRBD1 (6 bases). The CDR3 is made up of 14 amino acids. Germline lookup yields CDR1 MNHEY and CDR2 SVGAGI. V lost 6 bases and J lost 4, with 15 bases in between. The CDR3 DNA sequence: TGTGCCAGCAGCTGGGACATTAGAAGCTATGGCTACACCTTC. Translating it yields CASSWDIRSYGYTF.

This chain uses TRBV3-1 (or the pseudogene TRBV3-2) with TRBJ2-1; D might be TRBD1 (6 bases). The V and J ends lost 3 bases and 8 bases respectively, with 17 bases between them. The CDR3 covers 15 residues. The V gene's germline CDR1 is LGHDT and CDR2 YNNKEL (reference sequence). This CDR3 is CASSHRRTAGDEQFF. For the CDR3, the DNA is TGTGCCAGCAGCCACCGAAGGACAGCTGGCGATGAGCAGTTCTTC.

Concerning this clone: Given the absence of the conserved phenylalanine or tryptophan at the CDR3 end, a read error is likely. Because the CDR3's place on the DNA is in doubt, the DNA is left out and the CDR3 is given as listed by TCRdb. The CDR3 loop reads CASSYSYSFSA. The genes are TRBV6-6 and TRBJ1-1. The CDR3 spans 11 residues, counting both ends. From germline, CDR1 is MNHNY and CDR2 SVGAGI (reference sequence).

The chain is built from TRBV5-1 and TRBJ1-6; 10 nucleotides align to TRBD1. This CDR3 comprises 16 residues. The J segment lost 9 bases and the V segment lost 4 bases, leaving 10 bases of the junction unmatched. Germline CDR1 is SGHRS and CDR2 is YFSETQ. CDR3 protein: CASSRDRGSSGSPLHF. For the CDR3, the DNA is TGCGCCAGCAGCCGGGACAGGGGCTCGAGCGGTTCACCCCTCCACTTT.

The rearrangement uses TRBV5-4 and TRBJ1-1, with TRBD1 as a possible D gene (6 bases). Germline CDR1 SGHNT, CDR2 YYREEE (reference sequence). This CDR3 is 16 amino acids long. V gave up 0 bases and J gave up 1 base, with 13 bases separating them. The CDR3 sequence: CASSLGGHSKNTEAFF. CDR3 DNA sequence: TGTGCCAGCAGCTTGGGGGGACACTCGAAGAACACTGAAGCTTTCTTT.

The chain employs TRBV2 and TRBJ1-2, with 9 nucleotides matching TRBD1. This CDR3 comprises 14 residues. Per the germline V gene, CDR1 is SNHLY and CDR2 is FYNNEI. The V and J ends lost 6 bases and 0 bases, in that order; junction bases with no gene match: 2. The CDR3 DNA reads as TGTGCCAGCAGGGGGACAGGGTCTAACTATGGCTACACCTTC. It codes for CASRGTGSNYGYTF.

The chain links TRBV14 to TRBJ2-2; the D is unclear. The CDR3 runs to 16 residues. Trimming stripped 0 bases from V and 1 base from J, with 9 bases between. Germline V gives CDR1 SGHDN, CDR2 FVKESK. CDR3 sequence reads: CASSQELPRNTGELFF. The CDR3 region has the DNA TGTGCCAGCAGCCAAGAATTACCTAGGAACACCGGGGAGCTGTTTTTT.

J is TRBJ1-1 and V is TRBV5-1; D unresolved. With 4 bases removed from V and 1 base from J, the gap between germline ends came to 11 bases. From germline, CDR1 is SGHRS and CDR2 YFSETQ. The CDR3 length is 14 residues. The CDR3 DNA reads as TGCGCCAGCAGCAAAGACAACACGAACACTGAAGCTTTCTTT. Amino acid sequence: CASSKDNTNTEAFF. Full variable domain (missing parts from reference TRBV5-1 and TRBJ1-1): KAGVTQTPRYLIKTRGQQVTLSCSPISGHRSVSWYQQTPGQGLQFLFEYFSETQRNKGNFPGRFSGRQFSNSRSEMNVSTLELGDSALYLCASSKDNTNTEAFFGQGTRLTVV.

The chain has TRBV19 and TRBJ2-2, with 7 bases identical to TRBD1. This CDR3 region has 15 residues. Trimming removed 5 bases from V and 5 bases from J; junction bases left unmatched: 8. Germline V gives CDR1 LNHDA, CDR2 SQIVND (reference sequence). The CDR3 loop reads CASSPRTGVTGELFF. CDR3 nucleotides: TGTGCCAGTAGTCCACGAACAGGGGTAACCGGGGAGCTGTTTTTT.

The chain combines TRBV2 with TRBJ2-1, with TRBD2 matching 16 bases. Per the germline V gene, CDR1 is SNHLY and CDR2 is FYNNEI. The CDR3 spans 18 residues. Trimming took 7 bases from V and 2 from J; bases not matched to a gene: 8. The DNA for the CDR3 is TGTGCCAGCATCCCGGGGACTAGCGGGGGGGTAGCCTACAATGAGCAGTTCTTC. This encodes CASIPGTSGGVAYNEQFF.

V and J are TRBV29-1 and TRBJ2-5, with D hard to call. V gave up 1 base and J gave up 2 bases, with 8 bases separating them. Germline V CDR1 and CDR2: SQVTM, ANQGSEA. CDR3 length equals 13 residues. The CDR3 loop reads CSVEGLDQETQYF. The CDR3, as DNA: TGCAGCGTTGAAGGACTTGATCAAGAGACCCAGTACTTC.

CDR3 bases: TGTGCCAGTAGTGCAAGGGACTGGGGGTATAGCAATCAGCCCCAGCATTTT. It encodes CASSARDWGYSNQPQHF. V and J are TRBV19 and TRBJ1-5, with a possible D match to TRBD1 (5 bases). V lost 5 bases and J lost 0, with 17 bases in between. CDR3 size: 17 residues. Germline V CDR1 and CDR2: LNHDA, SQIVND (reference sequence).

The chain has TRBV5-4 and TRBJ2-4; TRBD1 aligns across 7 bases. Germline CDR1 is SGHNT and CDR2 is YYREEE (reference sequence). The ends lost 3 bases at V and 7 bases at J; junction bases unmatched: 7. The CDR3 has 14 amino acids. CDR3 residues: CASSSKGAVNIQYF. The CDR3 region has the DNA TGTGCCAGCAGCTCCAAGGGGGCGGTGAACATTCAGTACTTC. The whole variable domain, remainder taken from reference TRBV5-4 and TRBJ2-4, is ETGVTQSPTHLIKTRGQQVTLRCSSQSGHNTVSWYQQALGQGPQFIFQYYREEENGRGNFPPRFSGLQFPNYSSELNVNALELDDSALYLCASSSKGAVNIQYFGAGTRLSVL.

V is TRBV18 and J is TRBJ1-4; TRBD1 is a possible D gene (5 bases). The V and J ends lost 4 bases and 5 bases respectively, with 14 bases between them. The CDR3 runs 15 residues. In germline, CDR1 is KGHSH, CDR2 LQKENI. In nucleotides, the CDR3 is TGTGCCAGCTCACAAACCCCCTGGGGCAATGAAAAACTGTTTTTT. This gives the protein CASSQTPWGNEKLFF.

The J gene is TRBJ1-5, the V gene TRBV18; D perhaps matches TRBD1 (5 bases). CDR3 length: 16 amino acids. V lost 5 bases to trimming and J lost 5 bases, with 19 bases between them. The germline V gene encodes CDR1 KGHSH and CDR2 LQKENI. The DNA for the CDR3 is TGTGCCAGCTCAGCCACTGGCGGGATGGGGGATCAGCCCCAGCATTTT. It codes for CASSATGGMGDQPQHF.

This clone was found once. The chain uses TRBV10-3 and TRBJ2-3, with D tentatively TRBD1 (5 bases). This CDR3 has 18 residues. V gave up 0 bases and J gave up 2 bases, with 18 bases separating them. Germline V gives CDR1 ENHRY, CDR2 SYGVKD. CDR3 sequence (DNA): TGTGCCATCAGTGAGTCTAACCGACAGTCTTCACCCACAGATACGCAGTATTTT. The encoded protein is CAISESNRQSSPTDTQYF.

This rearrangement joins TRBV6-5 to TRBJ2-1, with TRBD1 matching over 10 bases. Germline V lookup: CDR1 MNHEY, CDR2 SVGAGI. Unmatched junction bases numbered 6, after V lost 4 bases and J lost 3 bases. This CDR3 comprises 16 residues. The CDR3 DNA is TGTGCCAGCAGTTCGGCGGGACAGGGGATCTACAATGAGCAGTTCTTC. Translated, it gives CASSSAGQGIYNEQFF.

The J gene is TRBJ2-1, the V gene TRBV6-4; TRBD1 aligns across 10 bases. J was trimmed by 10 bases and V by 2 bases; bases with no gene match: 8. The CDR3 consists of 15 residues. Germline V lookup: CDR1 MRHNA, CDR2 SNTAGT. CDR3 sequence reads: CASSDRDRGSGEQFF. The CDR3 DNA reads TGTGCCAGCAGTGACCGGGACAGGGGTTCGGGCGAGCAGTTCTTC.

V gene TRBV7-9 combines with J gene TRBJ1-2; TRBD1 matches at 10 bases. Germline V lookup: CDR1 SEHNR, CDR2 FQNEAQ (reference sequence). With 5 bases clipped from V and 2 bases from J, the junction kept 2 bases outside the gene matches. The CDR3 loop spans 14 amino acids. For the CDR3, the DNA is TGTGCCAGCAGCGGGGGACAGGGGAACTATGGCTACACCTTC. Its protein is CASSGGQGNYGYTF. The full variable domain, its missing parts supplied by reference TRBV7-9 and TRBJ1-2, is DTGVSQNPRHKITKRGQNVTFRCDPISEHNRLYWYRQTLGQGPEFLTYFQNEAQLEKSRLLSDRFSAERPKGSFSTLEIQRTEQGDSAMYLCASSGGQGNYGYTFGSGTRLTVV.

The chain links TRBV7-9 to TRBJ2-5, with D hard to call. This CDR3 has 12 residues. Germline V CDR1 and CDR2: SEHNR, FQNEAQ (reference sequence). Trimming stripped 5 bases from V and 5 bases from J, with 9 bases between. CDR3 region: CASSQNLETQYF. Written as DNA, the CDR3 is TGTGCCAGCAGCCAGAACCTGGAGACCCAGTACTTC. The whole variable domain, remainder taken from reference TRBV7-9 and TRBJ2-5, is DTGVSQNPRHKITKRGQNVTFRCDPISEHNRLYWYRQTLGQGPEFLTYFQNEAQLEKSRLLSDRFSAERPKGSFSTLEIQRTEQGDSAMYLCASSQNLETQYFGPGTRLLVL.

As to this clone: One end of the junction fails to match germline, which may point to a read error. The chain links TRBV6-1 to TRBJ2-5; perhaps TRBD2 as D (5 bases). The V gene's germline CDR1 is MNHNS and CDR2 SASEGT. This CDR3 has 10 amino acids. DNA for the CDR3: TGTGCCAGCAGGGAAGCTAGCAAGTACTTC. Encoded protein: CASREASKYF.

In nucleotides, the CDR3 is TGTGCCAGCAGTTTTCACCCGACAGGCGGTTCCTACGAGCAGTACTTC. Encoded protein: CASSFHPTGGSYEQYF. The chain combines TRBV27 with TRBJ2-7; D might be TRBD1 (6 bases). The germline CDR1 and CDR2 sequences are MNHEY and SMNVEV (reference sequence). Trimming shortened V by 3 bases and J by 1 base, and 16 bases separated the two germline ends. The CDR3 covers 16 residues.

This sequence joins TRBV2 and TRBJ2-7, with unresolved D. Trimming stripped 2 bases from V and 1 base from J, with 9 bases between. The CDR3 sequence is 14 residues long. Per the germline V gene, CDR1 is SNHLY and CDR2 is FYNNEI. The CDR3: CASSENSFSYEQYF. The DNA of the CDR3 is TGTGCCAGCAGTGAAAATTCCTTTTCCTACGAGCAGTACTTC.

The chain uses TRBV10-3 and TRBJ2-6, with 9 bases aligning to TRBD1. The germline CDR1 and CDR2 sequences are ENHRY and SYGVKD. There are 16 residues in the CDR3. J lost 2 bases, V lost 6 bases, and 5 bases had no gene match. The CDR3 nucleotides are TGTGCCATCAGCCTGACAGGGGGAGCTGGGGCCAACGTCCTGACTTTC. Amino acids: CAISLTGGAGANVLTF.

The chain uses TRBV18 and TRBJ1-1; weak D call: TRBD1 (5 bases). The CDR3 extends over 15 amino acids. Germline values: CDR1 KGHSH, CDR2 LQKENI. Trimming removed 4 bases at V and 1 base at J, with 13 bases between. Here the CDR3 DNA reads TGTGCCAGCTCACACAGCCAGGGCAGGAACACTGAAGCTTTCTTT. Protein sequence: CASSHSQGRNTEAFF.

The CDR3: CASSWAGANTEAFF. CDR3 coding DNA: TGTGCCAGCTCCTGGGCAGGGGCCAACACTGAAGCTTTCTTT. V is TRBV9 and J is TRBJ1-1; a possible D gene is TRBD1 (6 bases). The CDR3 covers 14 residues. The ends were cut back, 7 bases at V and 2 bases at J, with 15 bases in the middle. Per the germline V gene, CDR1 is SGDLS and CDR2 is YYNGEE.